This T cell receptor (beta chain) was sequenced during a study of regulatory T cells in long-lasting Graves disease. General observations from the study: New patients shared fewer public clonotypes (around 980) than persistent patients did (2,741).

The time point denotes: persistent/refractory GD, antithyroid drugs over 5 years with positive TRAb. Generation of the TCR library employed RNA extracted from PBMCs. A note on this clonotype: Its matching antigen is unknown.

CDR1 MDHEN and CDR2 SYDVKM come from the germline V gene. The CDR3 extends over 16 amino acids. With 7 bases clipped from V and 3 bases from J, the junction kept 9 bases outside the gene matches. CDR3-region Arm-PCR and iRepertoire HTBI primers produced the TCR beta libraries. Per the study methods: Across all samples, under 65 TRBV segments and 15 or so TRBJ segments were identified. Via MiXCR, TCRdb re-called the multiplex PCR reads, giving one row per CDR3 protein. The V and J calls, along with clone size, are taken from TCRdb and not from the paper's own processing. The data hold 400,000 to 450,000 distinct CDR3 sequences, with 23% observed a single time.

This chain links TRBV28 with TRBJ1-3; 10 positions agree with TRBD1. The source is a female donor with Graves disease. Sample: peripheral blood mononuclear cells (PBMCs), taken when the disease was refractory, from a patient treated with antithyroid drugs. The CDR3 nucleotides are TGTGCCAGCACCCACCGGACAGGGGGGTTTGGAAACACCATATATTTT. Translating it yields CASTHRTGGFGNTIYF.